This T cell receptor beta chain is from a study of T cell responses to AZD1222 COVID-19 vaccine. The CDR3 runs to 16 residues. Trimming shortened V by 2 bases and J by 6 bases, and 19 bases separated the two germline ends. CDR1 and CDR2 (germline): LGHNT, FRNRAP. TCRdb's copy holds only in-frame clones and misses some; the assay was immunoSEQ multiplex PCR. The table shows 86,000 or so clones, with about nine tenths occurring only once. This TCR was sampled from an adult in good health. The chain is built from TRBV12-5 and TRBJ1-1, with TRBD1 as a possible D gene (5 bases). Here the sequenced sample was peripheral blood, taken on day 0 of MenACWY control vaccination. The CDR3 reads CASGLTVGGLGPEAFF. CDR3 coding DNA: TGTGCTAGTGGTTTGACCGTGGGGGGTTTGGGGCCTGAAGCTTTCTTT.